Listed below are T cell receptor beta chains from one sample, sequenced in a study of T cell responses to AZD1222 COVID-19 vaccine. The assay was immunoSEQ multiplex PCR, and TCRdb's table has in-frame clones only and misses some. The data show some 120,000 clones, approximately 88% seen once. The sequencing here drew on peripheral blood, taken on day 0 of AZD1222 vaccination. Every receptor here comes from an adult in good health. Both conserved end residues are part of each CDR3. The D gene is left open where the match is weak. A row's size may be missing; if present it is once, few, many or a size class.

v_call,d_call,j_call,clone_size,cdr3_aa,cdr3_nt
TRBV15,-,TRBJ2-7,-,CATSREEGDFYEQYF,TGTGCCACCAGCAGAGAGGAGGGGGATTTCTACGAGCAGTACTTC
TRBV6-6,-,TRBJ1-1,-,CASSSGGTEAFF,TGTGCCAGCAGCTCCGGGGGCACTGAAGCTTTCTTT
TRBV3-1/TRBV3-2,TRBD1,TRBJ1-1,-,CASSYGQENTEAFF,TGTGCCAGCAGTTACGGACAGGAGAACACTGAAGCTTTCTTT
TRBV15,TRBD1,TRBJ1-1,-,CATSRGQGGTEAFF,TGTGCCACCAGCAGGGGACAGGGAGGGACTGAAGCTTTCTTT
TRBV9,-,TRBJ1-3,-,CASSASGTSGNTIYF,TGTGCCAGCAGCGCCTCGGGCACCTCTGGAAACACCATATATTTT
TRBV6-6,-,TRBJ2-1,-,CASSKGRNNNEQFF,TGTGCCAGCAGTAAGGGACGGAATAACAATGAGCAGTTCTTC
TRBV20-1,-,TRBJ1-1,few,CSARENTEAFF,TGCAGTGCTAGAGAAAACACTGAAGCTTTCTTT
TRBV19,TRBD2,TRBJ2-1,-,CASKDRGGQYNEQFF,TGTGCCAGTAAGGACCGGGGGGGGCAGTACAATGAGCAGTTCTTC
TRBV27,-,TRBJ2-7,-,CASSSTYEQYF,TGTGCCAGCAGTTCGACGTACGAGCAGTACTTC
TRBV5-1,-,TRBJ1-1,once,CASSLEGIGTEAFF,TGCGCCAGCAGCTTGGAAGGGATCGGCACTGAAGCTTTCTTT
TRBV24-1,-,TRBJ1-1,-,CATSSRGDEAFF,TGTGCCACCAGTTCGCGTGGGGATGAAGCTTTCTTT
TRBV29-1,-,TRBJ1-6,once,CSVYTEQNSPLHF,TGCAGCGTTTACACAGAACAAAATTCACCCCTCCACTTT
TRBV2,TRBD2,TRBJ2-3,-,CASIWGVAGEDTQYF,TGTGCCAGCATTTGGGGCGTAGCGGGGGAAGATACGCAGTATTTT
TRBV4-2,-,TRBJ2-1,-,CASSQAWDSGEQFF,TGTGCCAGCAGCCAGGCCTGGGATAGCGGTGAGCAGTTCTTC
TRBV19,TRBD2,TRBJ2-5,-,CASSPESGRHQETQYF,TGTGCCAGTAGTCCCGAGAGCGGGAGACACCAAGAGACCCAGTACTTC
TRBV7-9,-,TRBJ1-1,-,CASSLGPAGGAEAFF,TGTGCCAGCAGCTTAGGCCCAGCAGGCGGGGCTGAAGCTTTCTTT
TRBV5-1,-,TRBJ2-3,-,CASSLAGDTQYF,TGCGCCAGCAGCTTGGCGGGAGATACGCAGTATTTT
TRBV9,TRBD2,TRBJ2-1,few,CASSPRLAGLSYNEQFF,TGTGCCAGCAGCCCCCGTCTAGCGGGGCTCTCCTACAATGAGCAGTTCTTC
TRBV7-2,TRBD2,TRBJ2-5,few,CASSLWGLAGQTQYF,TGTGCCAGCAGCTTATGGGGACTAGCGGGGCAGACCCAGTACTTC
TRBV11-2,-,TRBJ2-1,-,CASSLGGGRYNEQFF,TGTGCCAGCAGCTTAGGGGGCGGGCGCTACAATGAGCAGTTCTTC
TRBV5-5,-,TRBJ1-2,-,CASSSSGSYGYTF,TGTGCCAGCAGCTCTTCCGGATCCTATGGCTACACCTTC
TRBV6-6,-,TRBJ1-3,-,CASGRGADSGNTIYF,TGTGCCAGCGGCCGGGGGGCAGACTCTGGAAACACCATATATTTT
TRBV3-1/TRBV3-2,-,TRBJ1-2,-,CASSQAGPGYGYTF,TGTGCCAGCAGCCAAGCAGGCCCTGGCTATGGCTACACCTTC
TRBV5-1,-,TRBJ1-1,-,CASSIQDLTEAFF,TGCGCCAGCAGCATCCAGGACTTAACTGAAGCTTTCTTT